The rows below give T cell receptor beta chains drawn from one sample of a study of memory CD4+ T cells and cytomegalovirus serostatus. Clones were sequenced by immunoSEQ multiplex PCR, and TCRdb holds only the in-frame ones, with some missing. The profile shows around 62,000 clones, approximately 80% of them singletons. The specimen sequenced was memory CD4+ T cells from blood. Every receptor here comes from an adult in good health and CMV-seropositive. Each CDR3 is given with its conserved first and last residue. The order of the fields is D gene, clone size, V gene, J gene, CDR3 protein, CDR3 DNA. The D gene is left open where the match is weak. Clone size is not always given. Where it is, it says once, few, many or a class for expanded clones.

D gene: -
clone size: -
V gene: TRBV30
J gene: TRBJ2-5
CDR3 protein: CAWSVGGARETQYF
CDR3 DNA: TGTGCCTGGAGTGTAGGGGGGGCCAGGGAGACCCAGTACTTC

D gene: TRBD1
clone size: -
V gene: TRBV4-1
J gene: TRBJ1-4
CDR3 protein: CASSPRRGREEKLFF
CDR3 DNA: TGCGCCAGCAGCCCGCGTAGGGGGCGGGAGGAAAAACTGTTTTTT

D gene: TRBD1
clone size: -
V gene: TRBV6-1
J gene: TRBJ2-2
CDR3 protein: CASSEDRGSTGELFF
CDR3 DNA: TGTGCCAGCAGTGAAGACAGGGGAAGCACCGGGGAGCTGTTTTTT

D gene: -
clone size: -
V gene: TRBV15
J gene: TRBJ2-7
CDR3 protein: CATSRDVSSYEQYF
CDR3 DNA: TGTGCCACCAGCAGAGACGTCAGCTCCTACGAGCAGTACTTC

D gene: TRBD1
clone size: -
V gene: TRBV5-1
J gene: TRBJ2-1
CDR3 protein: CASSTGTGGEQFF
CDR3 DNA: TGCGCCAGCAGCACCGGGACAGGGGGTGAGCAGTTCTTC

D gene: -
clone size: few
V gene: TRBV28
J gene: TRBJ2-1
CDR3 protein: CASSPTRSSYNEQFF
CDR3 DNA: TGTGCCAGCAGCCCTACTAGGAGCTCCTACAATGAGCAGTTCTTC

D gene: -
clone size: -
V gene: TRBV11-3
J gene: TRBJ1-3
CDR3 protein: CASSRGPGNTIYF
CDR3 DNA: TGTGCCAGCAGCAGGGGACCTGGAAACACCATATATTTT

D gene: TRBD2
clone size: -
V gene: TRBV4-3
J gene: TRBJ2-7
CDR3 protein: CASSQDESGVAGGNEQYF
CDR3 DNA: TGCGCCAGCAGCCAAGATGAGTCCGGGGTAGCGGGAGGGAACGAGCAGTACTTC

D gene: TRBD2
clone size: few
V gene: TRBV11-2
J gene: TRBJ2-5
CDR3 protein: CASSTRTRGETQYF
CDR3 DNA: TGTGCCAGCAGCACACGGACTAGGGGAGAGACCCAGTACTTC

D gene: -
clone size: -
V gene: TRBV12-5
J gene: TRBJ1-1
CDR3 protein: CASGLGGDGEAFF
CDR3 DNA: TGTGCTAGTGGTTTGGGCGGGGATGGTGAAGCTTTCTTT

D gene: -
clone size: -
V gene: TRBV13
J gene: TRBJ1-2
CDR3 protein: CASSLGVFNYGYTF
CDR3 DNA: TGTGCCAGCAGCTTGGGGGTTTTTAACTATGGCTACACCTTC

D gene: -
clone size: -
V gene: TRBV11-2
J gene: TRBJ2-7
CDR3 protein: CASSTNRERSYEQYF
CDR3 DNA: TGTGCCAGCAGCACAAATCGGGAGAGGTCCTACGAGCAGTACTTC

D gene: -
clone size: -
V gene: TRBV6-6
J gene: TRBJ1-3
CDR3 protein: CASTRTGTPGNTIYF
CDR3 DNA: TGTGCCAGCACCCGGACCGGGACACCCGGAAACACCATATATTTT

D gene: TRBD2
clone size: -
V gene: TRBV4-2
J gene: TRBJ2-1
CDR3 protein: CASSQRTSGGAGNEQFF
CDR3 DNA: TGTGCCAGCAGCCAACGGACTAGCGGGGGGGCCGGGAATGAGCAGTTCTTC

D gene: TRBD2
clone size: -
V gene: TRBV27
J gene: TRBJ2-7
CDR3 protein: CASRLRAGVLYEQYF
CDR3 DNA: TGTGCCAGCAGGCTGCGGGCGGGGGTTCTTTACGAGCAGTACTTC

D gene: -
clone size: -
V gene: TRBV5-1
J gene: TRBJ1-1
CDR3 protein: CASSRTANTEAFF
CDR3 DNA: TGCGCCAGCAGCAGGACGGCGAACACTGAAGCTTTCTTT

D gene: TRBD1
clone size: -
V gene: TRBV10-3
J gene: TRBJ2-1
CDR3 protein: CAISQDRDYNEQFF
CDR3 DNA: TGTGCCATCAGCCAGGACAGGGACTACAATGAGCAGTTCTTC

D gene: TRBD1
clone size: -
V gene: TRBV25-1
J gene: TRBJ2-5
CDR3 protein: CASPTGQPETQYF
CDR3 DNA: TGTGCCAGCCCCACGGGACAGCCGGAGACCCAGTACTTC

D gene: -
clone size: few
V gene: TRBV29-1
J gene: TRBJ2-4
CDR3 protein: CSGRLAKNIQYF
CDR3 DNA: TGCAGCGGGCGATTAGCCAAAAACATTCAGTACTTC

D gene: -
clone size: once
V gene: TRBV5-1
J gene: TRBJ1-2
CDR3 protein: CASSYNPARTTNYGYTF
CDR3 DNA: TGCGCCAGCAGCTATAACCCGGCCAGGACCACTAACTATGGCTACACCTTC

D gene: TRBD2
clone size: -
V gene: TRBV4-1
J gene: TRBJ2-1
CDR3 protein: CASSQIDLGLAGDNEQFF
CDR3 DNA: TGCGCCAGCAGCCAAATTGACCTGGGACTAGCGGGAGACAATGAGCAGTTCTTC

D gene: TRBD1
clone size: -
V gene: TRBV5-4
J gene: TRBJ1-2
CDR3 protein: CASSPWGMTGGSYGYTF
CDR3 DNA: TGTGCCAGCAGCCCATGGGGGATGACAGGGGGTTCGTATGGCTACACCTTC

D gene: -
clone size: -
V gene: TRBV7-8
J gene: TRBJ2-5
CDR3 protein: CASSLARQNKETQYF
CDR3 DNA: TGTGCCAGCAGCTTAGCGCGACAGAATAAAGAGACCCAGTACTTC

D gene: TRBD2
clone size: -
V gene: TRBV5-1
J gene: TRBJ2-3
CDR3 protein: CASSLGGSSTDTQYF
CDR3 DNA: TGCGCCAGCAGCTTAGGCGGGAGTAGCACAGATACGCAGTATTTT

D gene: TRBD2
clone size: -
V gene: TRBV5-1
J gene: TRBJ2-5
CDR3 protein: CASSRKSSGDQETQYF
CDR3 DNA: TGCGCCAGCAGCAGGAAGTCTAGCGGGGATCAAGAGACCCAGTACTTC

D gene: -
clone size: once
V gene: TRBV7-3
J gene: TRBJ2-3
CDR3 protein: CASSQGPTDTQYF
CDR3 DNA: TGTGCCAGCAGCCAGGGACCCACAGATACGCAGTATTTT

D gene: -
clone size: -
V gene: TRBV19
J gene: TRBJ2-5
CDR3 protein: CASSATPGSRGTQYF
CDR3 DNA: TGTGCCAGTAGTGCCACCCCCGGGTCTCGCGGGACCCAGTACTTC

D gene: -
clone size: -
V gene: TRBV5-1
J gene: TRBJ2-7
CDR3 protein: CASSLGGLGPAYEQYF
CDR3 DNA: TGCGCCAGCAGCTTGGGCGGCCTGGGGCCCGCCTACGAGCAGTACTTC

D gene: TRBD2
clone size: -
V gene: TRBV5-1
J gene: TRBJ2-1
CDR3 protein: CASSLGTSGIYEQFF
CDR3 DNA: TGCGCCAGCAGCTTGGGGACTAGCGGGATCTATGAGCAGTTCTTC

D gene: TRBD1
clone size: -
V gene: TRBV6-5
J gene: TRBJ2-5
CDR3 protein: CASSYEYRGKTQYF
CDR3 DNA: TGTGCCAGCAGTTATGAATACAGGGGAAAGACCCAGTACTTC

D gene: -
clone size: once
V gene: TRBV28
J gene: TRBJ2-3
CDR3 protein: CASEDRRTASTDTQYF
CDR3 DNA: TGTGCCAGCGAAGACCGCCGGACAGCTAGCACAGATACGCAGTATTTT

D gene: -
clone size: -
V gene: TRBV4-3
J gene: TRBJ2-1
CDR3 protein: CASSQASGGEQFF
CDR3 DNA: TGCGCCAGCAGCCAAGCTTCGGGTGGAGAGCAGTTCTTC

D gene: -
clone size: -
V gene: TRBV10-3
J gene: TRBJ2-7
CDR3 protein: CAISERTGDNYEQYF
CDR3 DNA: TGTGCCATCAGTGAGCGGACTGGGGACAACTACGAGCAGTACTTC

D gene: -
clone size: -
V gene: TRBV11-2
J gene: TRBJ2-7
CDR3 protein: CASSPIKYRGDYEQYF
CDR3 DNA: TGTGCCAGCAGCCCCATAAAGTACAGAGGCGACTACGAGCAGTACTTC

D gene: -
clone size: -
V gene: TRBV6-1
J gene: TRBJ1-1
CDR3 protein: CASIFGQMNTEAFF
CDR3 DNA: TGTGCCAGCATCTTTGGACAGATGAACACTGAAGCTTTCTTT

D gene: TRBD1
clone size: -
V gene: TRBV7-3
J gene: TRBJ1-3
CDR3 protein: CASSSTGAHSGNTIYF
CDR3 DNA: TGTGCCAGCAGCTCGACAGGGGCCCACTCTGGAAACACCATATATTTT

D gene: -
clone size: few
V gene: TRBV7-8
J gene: TRBJ1-5
CDR3 protein: CASSLFSRAEASNQPQHF
CDR3 DNA: TGTGCCAGCAGCTTATTCAGCCGGGCGGAGGCGAGTAATCAGCCCCAGCATTTT

D gene: -
clone size: -
V gene: TRBV7-9
J gene: TRBJ2-5
CDR3 protein: CASSRITGSGETQYF
CDR3 DNA: TGTGCCAGCAGCCGAATTACAGGGTCCGGGGAGACCCAGTACTTC

D gene: -
clone size: -
V gene: TRBV27
J gene: TRBJ1-1
CDR3 protein: CASSSPGEDTEAFF
CDR3 DNA: TGTGCCAGCAGTTCCCCCGGGGAGGACACTGAAGCTTTCTTT

D gene: TRBD1
clone size: -
V gene: TRBV27
J gene: TRBJ1-2
CDR3 protein: CASRSGQMISYGYTF
CDR3 DNA: TGTGCCAGCAGATCGGGACAGATGATTTCCTATGGCTACACCTTC